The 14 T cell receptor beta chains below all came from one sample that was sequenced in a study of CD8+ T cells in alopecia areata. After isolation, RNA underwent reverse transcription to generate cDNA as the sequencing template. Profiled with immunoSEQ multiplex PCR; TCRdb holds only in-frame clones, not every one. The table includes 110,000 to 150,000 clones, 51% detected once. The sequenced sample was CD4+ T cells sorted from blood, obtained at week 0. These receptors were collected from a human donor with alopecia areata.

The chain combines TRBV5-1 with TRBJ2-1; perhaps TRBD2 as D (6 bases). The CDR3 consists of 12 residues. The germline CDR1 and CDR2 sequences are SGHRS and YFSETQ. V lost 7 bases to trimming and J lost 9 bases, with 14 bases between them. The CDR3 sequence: CASFGRELEQFF. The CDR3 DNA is TGCGCCAGCTTCGGCCGGGAGCTTGAGCAGTTCTTC.

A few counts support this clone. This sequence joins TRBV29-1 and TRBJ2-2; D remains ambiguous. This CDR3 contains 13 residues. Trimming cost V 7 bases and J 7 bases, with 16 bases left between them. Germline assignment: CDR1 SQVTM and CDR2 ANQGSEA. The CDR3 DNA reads TGCAGCGCAGAGGAACAGTTGGACGGGGAGCTGTTTTTT. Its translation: CSAEEQLDGELFF.

The CDR3 loop reads CASSQDRRLAGYNEQFF. CDR3 DNA sequence: TGCGCCAGCAGCCAAGATCGGAGACTAGCGGGTTACAATGAGCAGTTCTTC. V and J are TRBV4-3 and TRBJ2-1; 10 bases map to TRBD2. Germline V gene lookup returns CDR1 LGHNA and CDR2 YSLEER. The V segment lost 0 bases and the J segment 4 bases; nucleotides outside the gene matches: 6. The CDR3 extends over 17 amino acids.

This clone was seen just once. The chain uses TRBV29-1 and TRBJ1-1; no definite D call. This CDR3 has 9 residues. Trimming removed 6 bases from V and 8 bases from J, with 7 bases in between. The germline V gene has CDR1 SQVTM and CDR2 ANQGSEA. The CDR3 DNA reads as TGCAGCGTGGGGAGGGAAGCTTTCTTT. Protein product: CSVGREAFF.

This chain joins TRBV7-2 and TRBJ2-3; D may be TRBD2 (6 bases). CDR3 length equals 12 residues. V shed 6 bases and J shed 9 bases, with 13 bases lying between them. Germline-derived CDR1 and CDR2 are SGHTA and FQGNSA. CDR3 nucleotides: TGTGCCAGCAGTCCCCGGAGGGAGACGCAGTATTTT. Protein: CASSPRRETQYF.

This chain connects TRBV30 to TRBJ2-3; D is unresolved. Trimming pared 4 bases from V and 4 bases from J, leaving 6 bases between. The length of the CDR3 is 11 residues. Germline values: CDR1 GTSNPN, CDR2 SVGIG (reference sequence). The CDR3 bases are TGTGCCTGGAAGGGTGCAGATACGCAGTATTTT. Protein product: CAWKGADTQYF.

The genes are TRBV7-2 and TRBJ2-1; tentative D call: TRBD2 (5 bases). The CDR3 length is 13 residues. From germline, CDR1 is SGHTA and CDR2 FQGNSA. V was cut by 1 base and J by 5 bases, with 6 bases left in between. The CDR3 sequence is CASSLGEHNEQFF. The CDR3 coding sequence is TGTGCCAGCAGCTTAGGGGAGCACAATGAGCAGTTCTTC.

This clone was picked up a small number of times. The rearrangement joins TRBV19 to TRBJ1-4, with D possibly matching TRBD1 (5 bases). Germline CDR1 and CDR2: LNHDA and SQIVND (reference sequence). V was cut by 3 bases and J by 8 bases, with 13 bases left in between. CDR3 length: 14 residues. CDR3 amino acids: CASSIQGTREKLFF. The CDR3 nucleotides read TGTGCCAGTAGTATTCAAGGGACTCGGGAAAAACTGTTTTTT. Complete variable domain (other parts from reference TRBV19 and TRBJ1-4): DGGITQSPKYLFRKEGQNVTLSCEQNLNHDAMYWYRQDPGQGLRLIYYSQIVNDFQKGDIAEGYSVSREKKESFPLTVTSAQKNPTAFYLCASSIQGTREKLFFGSGTQLSVL.

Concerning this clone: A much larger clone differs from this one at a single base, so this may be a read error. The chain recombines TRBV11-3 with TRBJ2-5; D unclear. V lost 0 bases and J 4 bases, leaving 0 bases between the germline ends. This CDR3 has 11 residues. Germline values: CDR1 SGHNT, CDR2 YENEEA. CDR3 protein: CASSLEETQYF. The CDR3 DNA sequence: TGTGCCAGCAGCTTAGAAGAGACCCAGTACTTC.

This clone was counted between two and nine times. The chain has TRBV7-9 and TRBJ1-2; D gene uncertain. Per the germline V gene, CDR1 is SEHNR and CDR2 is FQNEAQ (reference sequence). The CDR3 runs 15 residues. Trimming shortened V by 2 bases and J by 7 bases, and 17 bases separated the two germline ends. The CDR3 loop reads CASSLFPTIRGGYTF. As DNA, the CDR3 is TGTGCCAGCAGCTTATTTCCCACCATACGGGGTGGCTACACCTTC.

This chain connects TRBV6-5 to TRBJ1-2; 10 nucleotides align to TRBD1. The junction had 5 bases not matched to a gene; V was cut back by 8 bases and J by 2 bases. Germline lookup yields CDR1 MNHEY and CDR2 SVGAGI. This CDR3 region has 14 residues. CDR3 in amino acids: CASAGQGSNYGYTF. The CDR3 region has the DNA TGTGCCAGCGCGGGACAGGGGTCGAACTATGGCTACACCTTC.

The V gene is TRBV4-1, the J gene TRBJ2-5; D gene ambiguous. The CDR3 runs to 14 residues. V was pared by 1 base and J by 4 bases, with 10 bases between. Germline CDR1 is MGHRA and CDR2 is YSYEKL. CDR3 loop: CASSQVTPSETQYF. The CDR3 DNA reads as TGCGCCAGCAGCCAAGTCACACCATCAGAGACCCAGTACTTC.

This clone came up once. Here the CDR3 reads CAWRRRNTGELFF. CDR3 bases: TGTGCCTGGAGGAGGCGGAACACCGGGGAGCTGTTTTTT. The chain recombines TRBV30 with TRBJ2-2, with D hard to call. The CDR3 has 13 residues. From germline, CDR1 is GTSNPN and CDR2 SVGIG (reference sequence). Trimming took 3 bases from V and 1 from J, leaving 6 bases between them.

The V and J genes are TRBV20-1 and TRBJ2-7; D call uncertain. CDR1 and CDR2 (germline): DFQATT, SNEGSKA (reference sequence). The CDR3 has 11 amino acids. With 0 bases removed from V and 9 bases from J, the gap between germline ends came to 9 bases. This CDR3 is CSARDPPGQYF. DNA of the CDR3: TGCAGTGCTAGAGACCCTCCCGGGCAGTACTTC.